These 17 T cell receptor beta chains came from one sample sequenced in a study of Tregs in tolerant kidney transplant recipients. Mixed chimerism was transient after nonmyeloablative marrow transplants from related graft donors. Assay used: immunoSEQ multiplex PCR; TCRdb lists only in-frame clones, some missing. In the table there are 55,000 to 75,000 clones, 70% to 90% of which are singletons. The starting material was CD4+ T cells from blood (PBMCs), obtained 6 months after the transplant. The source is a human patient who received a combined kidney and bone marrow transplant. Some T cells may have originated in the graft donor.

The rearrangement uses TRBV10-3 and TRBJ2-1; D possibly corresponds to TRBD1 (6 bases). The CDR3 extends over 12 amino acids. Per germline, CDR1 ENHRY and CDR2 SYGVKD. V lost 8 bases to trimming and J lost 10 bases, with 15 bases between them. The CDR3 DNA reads TGTGCCATCGGGGGCCCTGGGAAAGAGCAGTTCTTC. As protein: CAIGGPGKEQFF.

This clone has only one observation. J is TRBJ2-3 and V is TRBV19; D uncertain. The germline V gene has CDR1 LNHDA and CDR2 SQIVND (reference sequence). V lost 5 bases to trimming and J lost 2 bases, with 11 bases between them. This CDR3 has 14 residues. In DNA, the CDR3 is TGTGCCAGTAGTTGGGTAGCAAACACAGATACGCAGTATTTT. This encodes CASSWVANTDTQYF.

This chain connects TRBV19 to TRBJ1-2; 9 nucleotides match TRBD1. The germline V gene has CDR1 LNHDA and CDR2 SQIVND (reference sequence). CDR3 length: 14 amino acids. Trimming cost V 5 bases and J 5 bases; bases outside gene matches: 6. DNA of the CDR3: TGTGCCAGTAGTTCACAGGGGGCAGGATATGGCTACACCTTC. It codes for CASSSQGAGYGYTF.

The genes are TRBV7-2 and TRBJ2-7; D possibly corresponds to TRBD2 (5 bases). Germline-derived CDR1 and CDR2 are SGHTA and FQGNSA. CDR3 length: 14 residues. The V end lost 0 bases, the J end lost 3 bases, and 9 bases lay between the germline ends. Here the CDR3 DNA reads TGTGCCAGCAGCTTAGCGGGAGTTGACTACGAGCAGTACTTC. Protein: CASSLAGVDYEQYF.

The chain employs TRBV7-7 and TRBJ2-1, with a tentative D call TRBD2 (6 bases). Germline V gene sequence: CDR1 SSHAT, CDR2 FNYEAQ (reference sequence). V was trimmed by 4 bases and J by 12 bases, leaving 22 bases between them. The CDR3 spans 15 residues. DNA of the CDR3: TGTGCCAGCAGCTCCCAGCCGGGGGATGGCAGAATGCAGTTCTTC. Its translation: CASSSQPGDGRMQFF.

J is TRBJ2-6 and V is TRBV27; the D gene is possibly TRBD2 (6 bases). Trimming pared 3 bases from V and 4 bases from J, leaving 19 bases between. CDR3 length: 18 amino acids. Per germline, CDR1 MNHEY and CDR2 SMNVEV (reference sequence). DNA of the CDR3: TGTGCCAGCAGTTTGTTTTCCCGGGACTTTCTCGGGGCCAACGTCCTGACTTTC. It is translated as CASSLFSRDFLGANVLTF.

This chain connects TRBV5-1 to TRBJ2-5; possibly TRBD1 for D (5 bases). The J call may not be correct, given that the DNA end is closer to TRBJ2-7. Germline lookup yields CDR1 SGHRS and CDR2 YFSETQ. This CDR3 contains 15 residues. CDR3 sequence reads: CASSLGNRTPYEQYF. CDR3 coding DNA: TGCGCCAGCAGCTTGGGGAATAGGACACCCTACGAGCAGTACTTC.

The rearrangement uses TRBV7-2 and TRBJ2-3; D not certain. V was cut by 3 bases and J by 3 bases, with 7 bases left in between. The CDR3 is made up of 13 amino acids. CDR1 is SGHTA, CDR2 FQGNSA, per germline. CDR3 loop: CASSFVRTDTQYF. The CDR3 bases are TGTGCCAGCAGCTTTGTGAGAACAGATACGCAGTATTTT.

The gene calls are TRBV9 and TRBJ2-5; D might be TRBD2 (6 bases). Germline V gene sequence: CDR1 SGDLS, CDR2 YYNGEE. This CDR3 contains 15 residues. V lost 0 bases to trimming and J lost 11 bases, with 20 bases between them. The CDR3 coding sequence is TGTGCCAGCAGCGTAGGGCTAGCGCCCGCCGGGGAGCAGTACTTC. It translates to CASSVGLAPAGEQYF. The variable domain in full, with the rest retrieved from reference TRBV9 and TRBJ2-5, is DSGVTQTPKHLITATGQRVTLRCSPRSGDLSVYWYQQSLDQGLQFLIQYYNGEERAKGNILERFSAQQFPDLHSELNLSSLELGDSALYFCASSVGLAPAGEQYFGPGTRLLVL.

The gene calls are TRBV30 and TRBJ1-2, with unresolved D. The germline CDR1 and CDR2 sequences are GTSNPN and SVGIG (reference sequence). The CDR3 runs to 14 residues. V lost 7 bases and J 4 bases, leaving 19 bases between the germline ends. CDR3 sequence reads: CASMWGGGSYGYTF. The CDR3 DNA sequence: TGTGCCTCGATGTGGGGAGGCGGGAGCTATGGCTACACCTTC.

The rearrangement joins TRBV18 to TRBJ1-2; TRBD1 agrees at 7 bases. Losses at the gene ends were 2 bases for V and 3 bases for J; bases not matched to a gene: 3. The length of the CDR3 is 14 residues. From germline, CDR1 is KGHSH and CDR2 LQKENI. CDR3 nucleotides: TGTGCCAGCTCACCAACAGGGGCAGACTATGGCTACACCTTC. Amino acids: CASSPTGADYGYTF.

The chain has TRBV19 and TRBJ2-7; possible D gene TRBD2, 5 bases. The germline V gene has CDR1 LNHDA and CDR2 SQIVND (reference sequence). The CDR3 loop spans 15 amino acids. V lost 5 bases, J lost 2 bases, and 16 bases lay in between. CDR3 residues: CASSLRQSGAYEQYF. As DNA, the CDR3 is TGTGCCAGTAGTCTCCGACAATCCGGGGCCTACGAGCAGTACTTC.

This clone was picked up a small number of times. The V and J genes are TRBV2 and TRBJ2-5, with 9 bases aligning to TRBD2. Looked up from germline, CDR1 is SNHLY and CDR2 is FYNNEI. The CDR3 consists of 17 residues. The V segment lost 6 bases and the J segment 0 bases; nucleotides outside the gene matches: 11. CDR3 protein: CASRMGLSGGYQETQYF. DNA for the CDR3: TGTGCCAGCAGGATGGGGCTAAGCGGGGGGTACCAAGAGACCCAGTACTTC.

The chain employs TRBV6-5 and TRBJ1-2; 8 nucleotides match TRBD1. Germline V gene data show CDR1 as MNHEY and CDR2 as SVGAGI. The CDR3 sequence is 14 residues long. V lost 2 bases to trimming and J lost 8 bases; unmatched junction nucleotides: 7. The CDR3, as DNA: TGTGCCAGCAGTTACCTACACAGGGGGAAAGGCTACACCTTC. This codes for CASSYLHRGKGYTF.

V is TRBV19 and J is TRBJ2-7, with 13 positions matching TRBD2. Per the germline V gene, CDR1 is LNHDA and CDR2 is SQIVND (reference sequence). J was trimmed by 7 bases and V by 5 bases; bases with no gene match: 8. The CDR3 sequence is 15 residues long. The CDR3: CASSLGLAGDQEQYF. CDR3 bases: TGTGCCAGTAGTCTCGGACTAGCGGGAGACCAGGAGCAGTACTTC.

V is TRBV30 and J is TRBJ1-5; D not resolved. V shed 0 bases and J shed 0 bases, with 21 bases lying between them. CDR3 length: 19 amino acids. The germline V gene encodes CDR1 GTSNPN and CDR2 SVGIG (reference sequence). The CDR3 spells CAWSVRGKDTRYSNQPQHF. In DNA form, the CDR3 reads TGTGCCTGGAGTGTCCGGGGAAAGGATACGAGGTATAGCAATCAGCCCCAGCATTTT.

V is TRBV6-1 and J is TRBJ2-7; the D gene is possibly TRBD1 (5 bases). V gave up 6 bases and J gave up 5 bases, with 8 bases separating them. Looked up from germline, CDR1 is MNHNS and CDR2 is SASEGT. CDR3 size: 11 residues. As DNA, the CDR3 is TGTGCCAGCAGGAAGACAGACGAGCAGTACTTC. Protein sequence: CASRKTDEQYF.